These 6 T cell receptor beta chains were all obtained from the same sample, sequenced in a study of response to subunit inactivated influenza vaccine. In TCRdb, the RT-PCR reads were re-called with MiXCR into one record per CDR3 protein. The sample gives about 480,000 distinct CDR3 sequences, around 13% of which show up once; about 12% is in the top ten. The source was PBMCs from blood, collected 40 to 50 days after vaccination. Source of these receptors: a man between 50 and 59 years old who received an inactivated influenza vaccine.

The DNA of the CDR3 is TGCGCCAGCAGCTTCTCGCGAACAGAGGCTGAAGCTTTCTTT. Encoded protein: CASSFSRTEAEAFF. The chain links TRBV5-1 to TRBJ1-1; D is unresolved. Deletions cut 2 bases from V and 6 bases from J, with 14 bases between. This CDR3 has 14 residues. Germline CDR1 SGHRS, CDR2 YFSETQ.

The chain links TRBV5-4 to TRBJ1-4; 7 nucleotides match TRBD1. Germline V gives CDR1 SGHNT, CDR2 YYREEE (reference sequence). The CDR3 length is 14 residues. V gave up 4 bases and J gave up 3 bases; unmatched junction bases: 3. DNA for the CDR3: TGTGCCAGCAGCAATACAGGGGCTAATGAAAAACTGTTTTTT. Protein: CASSNTGANEKLFF.

A few counts support this clonotype. V is TRBV7-2 and J is TRBJ1-2; 9 bases align to TRBD1. CDR1 SGHTA and CDR2 FQGNSA come from the germline V gene. V lost 5 bases, J lost 7 bases, and 8 bases stayed unmatched. The length of the CDR3 is 14 residues. CDR3 protein: CASSQDRGQGGYTF. The CDR3, as DNA: TGTGCCAGCAGCCAAGACAGGGGACAGGGTGGCTACACCTTC.

The J gene is TRBJ2-3, the V gene TRBV12-3 or TRBV12-4; D possibly uses TRBD1 or TRBD2 (6 bases each). The length of the CDR3 is 15 residues. Trimming took off 6 bases at V and 3 bases at J, with 16 bases between the two ends. CDR3 sequence reads: CASRGAGIITDTQYF. The CDR3, as DNA: TGTGCCAGCAGGGGGGCGGGGATTATTACAGATACGCAGTATTTT.

The table lists this clonotype with a few counts. V usage is TRBV4-3 and J usage is TRBJ2-7, with 7 nucleotides matching TRBD2. This CDR3 spans 15 amino acids. The V and J ends lost 0 bases and 0 bases, in that order; junction bases with no gene match: 2. The V gene's germline CDR1 is LGHNA and CDR2 YSLEER. The CDR3: CASSQEWGGSYEQYF. The CDR3, as DNA: TGCGCCAGCAGCCAAGAGTGGGGGGGCTCCTACGAGCAGTACTTC.

The chain is built from TRBV12-3 or TRBV12-4 and TRBJ2-7; 10 bases are shared with TRBD1. V dropped 5 bases and J dropped 6; count of bases not matched to a gene: 10. This CDR3 has 15 amino acids. The CDR3 here is CASSIRQGASPEQYF. Here the CDR3 DNA reads TGTGCCAGCAGTATCAGACAGGGGGCCTCTCCCGAGCAGTACTTC.